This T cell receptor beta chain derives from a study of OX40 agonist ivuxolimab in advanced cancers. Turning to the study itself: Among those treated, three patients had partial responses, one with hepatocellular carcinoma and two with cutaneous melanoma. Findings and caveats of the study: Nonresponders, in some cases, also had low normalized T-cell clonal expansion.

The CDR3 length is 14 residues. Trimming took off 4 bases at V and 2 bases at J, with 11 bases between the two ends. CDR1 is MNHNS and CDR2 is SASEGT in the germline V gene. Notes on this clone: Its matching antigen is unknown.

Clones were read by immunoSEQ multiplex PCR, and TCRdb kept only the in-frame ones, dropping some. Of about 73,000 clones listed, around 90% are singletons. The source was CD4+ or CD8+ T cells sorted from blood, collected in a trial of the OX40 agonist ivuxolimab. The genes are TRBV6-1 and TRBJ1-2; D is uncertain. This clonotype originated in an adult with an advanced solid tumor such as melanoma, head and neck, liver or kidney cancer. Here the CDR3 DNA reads TGTGCCAGCAGTGTTCTGACAACAAACTATGGCTACACCTTC. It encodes CASSVLTTNYGYTF.